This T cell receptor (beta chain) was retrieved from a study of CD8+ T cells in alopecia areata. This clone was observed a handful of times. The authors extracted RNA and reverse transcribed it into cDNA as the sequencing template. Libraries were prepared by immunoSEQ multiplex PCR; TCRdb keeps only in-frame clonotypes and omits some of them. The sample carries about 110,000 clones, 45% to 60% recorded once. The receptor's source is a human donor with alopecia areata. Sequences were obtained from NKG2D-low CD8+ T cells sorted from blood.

As DNA, the CDR3 is TGTGCCAGCGGGACACCCAACGAGCAGTACTTC. Translation gives CASGTPNEQYF. The chain joins TRBV11-2 to TRBJ2-7; TRBD1 might be the D (6 bases). The V gene's germline CDR1 is SGHAT and CDR2 FQNNGV. V lost 8 bases and J 5 bases, leaving 10 bases between the germline ends. The CDR3 spans 11 residues.